This T cell receptor beta chain is from a study of blood T cell repertoires in COVID-19 (dated by TCRdb to about 2020). A note on the overall study: Samples covering the acute and convalescent phases of COVID-19 were provided by collaborators in the United States, Italy and Spain. The prospective study material was composed of cDNA or gDNA derived from T cells, B-cell-depleted T cells, or PBMCs. Sample metadata almost always included a de-identified subject ID, COVID-19 status, age in years and sex. Samples were obtained from the ongoing ImmuneRACE study (first 160 participants) and from approximately 1,200 subjects provided by 6 global collaborators. Where HLA class I and class II types were available, the types were taken from metadata supplied by the sample provider, not from assay-based typing. The dataset comprised deeply sampled blood TCRbeta repertoires from subjects exposed to, actively infected with, or recovered from COVID-19. The repertoires were made available in a free public database intended to serve as a resource for research on the immune response to SARS-CoV-2.

Each collaborating institution followed its own protocols to collect whole blood in K2EDTA tubes. For TCRbeta analysis, collaborators shipped samples in one of three forms: frozen whole blood, isolated PBMCs, or DNA extracted from either of those sample types. Concerning this clone itself: Its target antigen remains unknown. Per-base quality was not reported, and no clone a single base away is much larger than it.

What the study reported, not specific to this receptor: Clinical and demographic metadata were provided uncurated, with the amount varying by source and participant.

TCRbeta CDR3 regions were amplified from genomic DNA by means of the immunoSEQ Assay, a bias-controlled multiplex PCR. The original pipeline was this. Nucleated cell counts per sample were estimated from amplification of reference gene primers within the assay. To quantify the absolute abundance of each unique TCRbeta CDR3 rearrangement, sequence reads were collapsed and filtered. For each sample, productive Simpson clonality was calculated as the square root of Simpson's diversity index over productive rearrangements. TCRdb's version of the immuneACCESS table is confined to in-frame rearrangements and falls short of the full clone set. An unresolved V gene accounts for under half of the shortfall where checked; the remainder is of unknown origin. V and J calls and clone size are those listed in that table; D and trimming were worked out from the DNA. The sample table lists approximately 230,000 clones, around four fifths of them with a count of one. 4.5% to 6.5% of the sample belongs to the ten largest clones.

The germline V gene encodes CDR1 SGHVS and CDR2 FQNEAQ. From the cysteine through the phenylalanine, the CDR3 covers 15 amino acids. The kept DNA is CDR3 alone, 45 bases in frame from the first base. The junction shows trimming of 5 bases on V and 0 bases on J, plus 11 bases between the germline ends. This receptor was taken from a man aged 80 or over with acute or convalescent COVID-19. Sequencing used peripheral blood. The chain uses TRBV7-8 and TRBJ2-1; a tentative D call is TRBD2 (6 bases match). The CDR3 corresponds to CASSRDLPSYNEQFF. Read as DNA, the sequence is TGTGCCAGCAGCCGGGACTTACCCTCCTACAATGAGCAGTTCTTC.